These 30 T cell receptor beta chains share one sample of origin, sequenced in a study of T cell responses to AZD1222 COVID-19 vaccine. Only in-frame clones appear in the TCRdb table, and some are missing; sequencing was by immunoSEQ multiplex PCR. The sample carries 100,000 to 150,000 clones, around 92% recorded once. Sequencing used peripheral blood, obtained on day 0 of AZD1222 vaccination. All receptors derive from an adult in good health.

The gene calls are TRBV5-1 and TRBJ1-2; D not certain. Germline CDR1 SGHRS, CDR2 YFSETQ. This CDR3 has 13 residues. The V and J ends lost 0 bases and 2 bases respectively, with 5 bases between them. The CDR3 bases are TGCGCCAGCAGCTTGGAACCGAACTATGGCTACACCTTC. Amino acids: CASSLEPNYGYTF.

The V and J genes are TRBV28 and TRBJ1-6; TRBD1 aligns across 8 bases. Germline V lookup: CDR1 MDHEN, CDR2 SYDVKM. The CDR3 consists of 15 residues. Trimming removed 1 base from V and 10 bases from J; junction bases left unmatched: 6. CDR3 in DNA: TGTGCCAGCAGTTTATATAACAGGGGGAGCTCACCCCTCCACTTT. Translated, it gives CASSLYNRGSSPLHF.

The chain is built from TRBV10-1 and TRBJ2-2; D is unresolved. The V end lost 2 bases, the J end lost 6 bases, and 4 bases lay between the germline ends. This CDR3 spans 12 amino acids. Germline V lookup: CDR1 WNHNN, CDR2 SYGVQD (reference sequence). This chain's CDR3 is CASSEGPGELFF. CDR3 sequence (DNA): TGCGCCAGCAGTGAGGGGCCCGGGGAGCTGTTTTTT.

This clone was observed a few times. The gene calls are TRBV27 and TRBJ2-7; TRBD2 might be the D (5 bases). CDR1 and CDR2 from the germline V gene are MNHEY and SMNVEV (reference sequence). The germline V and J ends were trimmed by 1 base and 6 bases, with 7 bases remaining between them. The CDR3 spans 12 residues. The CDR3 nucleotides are TGTGCCAGCAGTTTATTTGGAGGCGAGCAGTACTTC. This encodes CASSLFGGEQYF.

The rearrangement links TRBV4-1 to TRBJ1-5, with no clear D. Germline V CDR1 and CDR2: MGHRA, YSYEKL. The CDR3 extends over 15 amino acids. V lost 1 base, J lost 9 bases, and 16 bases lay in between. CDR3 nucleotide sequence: TGCGCCAGCAGCCAAGTACACAGCCAGGATTGGCCCCAGCATTTT. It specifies CASSQVHSQDWPQHF.

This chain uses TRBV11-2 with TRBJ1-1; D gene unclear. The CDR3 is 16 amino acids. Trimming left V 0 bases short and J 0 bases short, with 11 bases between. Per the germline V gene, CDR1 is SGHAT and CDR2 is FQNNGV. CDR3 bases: TGTGCCAGCAGCTTAGAATTCGTGGTTATGAACACTGAAGCTTTCTTT. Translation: CASSLEFVVMNTEAFF.

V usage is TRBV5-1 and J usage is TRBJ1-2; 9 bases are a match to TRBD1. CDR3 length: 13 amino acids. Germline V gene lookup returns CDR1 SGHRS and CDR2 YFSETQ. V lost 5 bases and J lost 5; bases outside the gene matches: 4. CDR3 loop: CASRLDRGYGYTF. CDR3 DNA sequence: TGCGCCAGCAGACTGGACAGGGGTTATGGCTACACCTTC.

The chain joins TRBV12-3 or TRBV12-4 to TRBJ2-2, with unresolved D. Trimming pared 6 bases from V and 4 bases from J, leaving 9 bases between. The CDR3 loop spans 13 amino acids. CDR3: CASSIDGTGELFF. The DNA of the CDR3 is TGTGCCAGCAGCATTGATGGCACCGGGGAGCTGTTTTTT.

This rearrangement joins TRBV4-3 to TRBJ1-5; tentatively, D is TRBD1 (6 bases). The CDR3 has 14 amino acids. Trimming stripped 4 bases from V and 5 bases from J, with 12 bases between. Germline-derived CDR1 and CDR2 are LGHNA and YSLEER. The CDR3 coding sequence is TGCGCCAGCAGCCCATACAGGGCGGATCAGCCCCAGCATTTT. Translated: CASSPYRADQPQHF.

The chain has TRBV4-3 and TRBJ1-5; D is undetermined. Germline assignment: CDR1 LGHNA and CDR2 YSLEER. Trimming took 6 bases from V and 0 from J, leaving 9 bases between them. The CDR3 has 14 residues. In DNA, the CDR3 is TGCGCCAGCAGTCCGGCGTATAGCAATCAGCCCCAGCATTTT. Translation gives CASSPAYSNQPQHF.

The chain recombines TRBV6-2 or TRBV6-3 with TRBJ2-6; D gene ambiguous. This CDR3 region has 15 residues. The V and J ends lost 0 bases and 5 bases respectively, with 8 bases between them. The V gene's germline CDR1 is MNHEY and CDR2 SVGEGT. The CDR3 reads CASSYSQSRANVLTF. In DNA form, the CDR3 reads TGTGCCAGCAGTTACTCGCAGTCCCGGGCCAACGTCCTGACTTTC.

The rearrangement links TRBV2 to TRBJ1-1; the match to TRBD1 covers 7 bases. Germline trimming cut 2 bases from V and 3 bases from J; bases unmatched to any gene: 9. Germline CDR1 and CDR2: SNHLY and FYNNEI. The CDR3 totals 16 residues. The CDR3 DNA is TGTGCCAGCAGTGAAATTTCGCTCCAGGGGGACACTGAAGCTTTCTTT. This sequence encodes CASSEISLQGDTEAFF.

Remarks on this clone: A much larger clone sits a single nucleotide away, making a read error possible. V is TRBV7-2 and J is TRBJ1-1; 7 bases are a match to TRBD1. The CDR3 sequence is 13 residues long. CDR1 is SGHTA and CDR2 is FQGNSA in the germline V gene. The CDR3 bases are TGTGCCAGCAGCTTGACAGGGAGGGCTGAAACTTTCTTT. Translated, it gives CASSLTGRAETFF.

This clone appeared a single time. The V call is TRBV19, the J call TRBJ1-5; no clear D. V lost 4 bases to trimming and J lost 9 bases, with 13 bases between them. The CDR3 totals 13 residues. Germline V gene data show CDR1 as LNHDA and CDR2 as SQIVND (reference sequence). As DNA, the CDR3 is TGTGCCAGTAGTAAGAAGGGCTCAGGGCCCCAGCATTTT. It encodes CASSKKGSGPQHF.

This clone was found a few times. This CDR3 is CASSQLAGAISIRGTQYF. DNA of the CDR3: TGTGCCAGCAGCCAACTAGCGGGGGCGATATCGATAAGGGGGACCCAGTACTTC. The rearrangement uses TRBV3-1 (or the pseudogene TRBV3-2) and TRBJ2-5; 10 positions match TRBD2. Germline V gene data show CDR1 as LGHDT and CDR2 as YNNKEL (reference sequence). Trimming removed 2 bases from V and 7 bases from J; junction bases left unmatched: 16. There are 18 residues in the CDR3.

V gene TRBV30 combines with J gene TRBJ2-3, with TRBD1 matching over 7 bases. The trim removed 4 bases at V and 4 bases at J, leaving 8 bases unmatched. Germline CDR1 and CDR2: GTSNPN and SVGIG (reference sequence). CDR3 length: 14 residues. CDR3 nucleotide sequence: TGTGCCTGGACTCCAGGTAGGGGGCCAGATACGCAGTATTTT. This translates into CAWTPGRGPDTQYF.

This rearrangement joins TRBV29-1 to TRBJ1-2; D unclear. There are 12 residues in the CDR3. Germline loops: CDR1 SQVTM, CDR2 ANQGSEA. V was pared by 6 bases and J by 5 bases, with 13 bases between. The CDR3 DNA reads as TGCAGCGTGTGGGCGGAAACATATGGCTACACCTTC. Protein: CSVWAETYGYTF.

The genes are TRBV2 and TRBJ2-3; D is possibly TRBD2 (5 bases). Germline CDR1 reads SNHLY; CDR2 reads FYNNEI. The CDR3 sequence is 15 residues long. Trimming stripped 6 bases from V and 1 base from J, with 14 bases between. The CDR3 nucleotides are TGTGCCAGCAGACTACTAGTGCAGGGCACAGATACGCAGTATTTT. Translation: CASRLLVQGTDTQYF.

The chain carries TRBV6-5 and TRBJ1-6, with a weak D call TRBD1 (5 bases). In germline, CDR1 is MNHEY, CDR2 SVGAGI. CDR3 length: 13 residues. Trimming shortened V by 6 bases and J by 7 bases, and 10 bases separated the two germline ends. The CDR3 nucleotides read TGTGCCAGCAGCAGGGAGGGGAATTCACCCCTCCACTTT. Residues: CASSREGNSPLHF.

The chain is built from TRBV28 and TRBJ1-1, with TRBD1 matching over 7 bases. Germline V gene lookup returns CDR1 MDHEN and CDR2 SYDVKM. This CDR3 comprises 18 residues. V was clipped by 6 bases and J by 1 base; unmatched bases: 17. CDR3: CASRQGGRAQGSNTEAFF. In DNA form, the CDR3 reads TGTGCCAGCAGGCAAGGGGGGCGGGCACAGGGGTCGAACACTGAAGCTTTCTTT.

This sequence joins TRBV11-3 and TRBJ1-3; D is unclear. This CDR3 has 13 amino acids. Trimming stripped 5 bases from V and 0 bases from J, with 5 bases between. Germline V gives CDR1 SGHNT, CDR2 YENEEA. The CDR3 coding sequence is TGTGCCAGCAGCGACCGCTCTGGAAACACCATATATTTT. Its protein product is CASSDRSGNTIYF.

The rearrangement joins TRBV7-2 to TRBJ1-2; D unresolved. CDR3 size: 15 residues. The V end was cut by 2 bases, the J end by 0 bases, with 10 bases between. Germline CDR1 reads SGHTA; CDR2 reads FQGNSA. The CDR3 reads CASSLPAAANYGYTF. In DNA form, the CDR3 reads TGTGCCAGCAGCTTACCGGCAGCCGCTAACTATGGCTACACCTTC.

CDR3 loop: CASKPQVQVGTEAFF. DNA for the CDR3: TGTGCCAGCAAACCTCAAGTCCAGGTGGGAACTGAAGCTTTCTTT. The rearrangement joins TRBV9 to TRBJ1-1, with D unclear. The CDR3 extends over 15 amino acids. Between the trimmed V and J ends, which lost 6 bases and 5 bases, there was a span of 20 bases. The germline V gene has CDR1 SGDLS and CDR2 YYNGEE. The full variable domain, with the rest looked up from reference TRBV9 and TRBJ1-1, is DSGVTQTPKHLITATGQRVTLRCSPRSGDLSVYWYQQSLDQGLQFLIQYYNGEERAKGNILERFSAQQFPDLHSELNLSSLELGDSALYFCASKPQVQVGTEAFFGQGTRLTVV.

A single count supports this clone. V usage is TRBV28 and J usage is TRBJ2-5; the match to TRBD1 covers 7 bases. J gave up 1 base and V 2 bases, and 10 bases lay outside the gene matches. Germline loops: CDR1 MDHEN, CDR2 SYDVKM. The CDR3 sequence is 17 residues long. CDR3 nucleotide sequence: TGTGCCAGCAGTTTAGTCTTTGGGACAGCTCTCCAAGAGACCCAGTACTTC. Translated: CASSLVFGTALQETQYF.

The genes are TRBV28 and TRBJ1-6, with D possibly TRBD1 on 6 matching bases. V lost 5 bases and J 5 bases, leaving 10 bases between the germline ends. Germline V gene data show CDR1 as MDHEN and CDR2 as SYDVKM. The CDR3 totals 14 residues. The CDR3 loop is CASSPGQHNSPLHF. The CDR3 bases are TGTGCCAGCAGTCCTGGACAGCATAATTCACCCCTCCACTTT.

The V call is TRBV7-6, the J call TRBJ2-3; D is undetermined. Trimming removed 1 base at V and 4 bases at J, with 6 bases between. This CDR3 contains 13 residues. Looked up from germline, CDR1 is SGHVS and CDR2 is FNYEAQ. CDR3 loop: CASSLGSADTQYF. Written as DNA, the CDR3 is TGTGCCAGCAGCTTAGGGTCCGCAGATACGCAGTATTTT.

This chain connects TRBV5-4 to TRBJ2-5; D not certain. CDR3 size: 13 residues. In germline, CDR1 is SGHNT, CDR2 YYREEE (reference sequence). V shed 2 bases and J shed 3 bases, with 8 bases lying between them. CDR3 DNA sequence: TGTGCCAGCAGCTTAGAGTGGAAAGAGACCCAGTACTTC. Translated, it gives CASSLEWKETQYF.

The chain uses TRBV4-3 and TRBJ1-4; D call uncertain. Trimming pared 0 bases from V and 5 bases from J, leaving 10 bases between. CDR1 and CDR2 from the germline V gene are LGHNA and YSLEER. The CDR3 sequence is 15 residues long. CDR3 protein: CASSQDLDENEKLFF. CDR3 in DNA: TGCGCCAGCAGCCAAGATCTGGACGAAAATGAAAAACTGTTTTTT.

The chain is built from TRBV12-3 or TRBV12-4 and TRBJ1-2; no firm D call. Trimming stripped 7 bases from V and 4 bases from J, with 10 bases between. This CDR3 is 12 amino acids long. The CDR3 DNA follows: TGTGCCAGCACCCTCCCTGCCTATGGCTACACCTTC. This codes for CASTLPAYGYTF.

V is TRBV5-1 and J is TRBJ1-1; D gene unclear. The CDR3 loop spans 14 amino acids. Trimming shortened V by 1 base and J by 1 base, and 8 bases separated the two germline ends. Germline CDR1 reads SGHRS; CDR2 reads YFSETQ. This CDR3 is CASSLLGENTEAFF. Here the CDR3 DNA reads TGCGCCAGCAGCTTGCTTGGGGAGAACACTGAAGCTTTCTTT.